This T cell receptor beta chain was sequenced for a study of blood T cell repertoires in COVID-19 (dated by TCRdb to 2019 to 2021). Some background on the complete study: Samples from collaborators originated in the United States, Italy and Spain and spanned both the acute and convalescent phases of COVID-19. The material from the prospective study consisted of cDNA or gDNA derived from T cells, B-cell-depleted T cells, or PBMCs. Deeply sampled blood TCRbeta repertoires from subjects exposed to, actively infected with, or recovered from COVID-19 were included in the dataset. The repertoires were released in a freely available public database meant as a resource for research on the immune response to SARS-CoV-2. Samples came from the ongoing ImmuneRACE study (first 160 participants) plus 1,254 subjects from 6 global collaborators. Nearly every sample came with metadata listing a de-identified subject ID, COVID-19 status, age in years and sex. Where available, HLA class I and class II types were obtained from metadata supplied by the sample provider rather than from assay-based typing. Here is what the overall study found, with its caveats: Clinical and demographic metadata were provided uncurated, with the amount varying by source and participant.

Of note for this clone: Its antigen is not yet known. No base quality values were provided; no much bigger clone lies one nucleotide off.

TCRbeta CDR3 regions were amplified from genomic DNA using the immunoSEQ Assay, a bias-controlled multiplex PCR. The source study handled its data this way. The number of nucleated cells in each sample was estimated from the amplification of reference gene primers within the assay. Sequence reads were collapsed and filtered to measure the absolute abundance of every unique TCRbeta CDR3 rearrangement. For each sample, productive Simpson clonality was calculated as the square root of Simpson's diversity index over productive rearrangements. TCRdb carries this immuneACCESS record with in-frame sequences only. Its versions omit some clonotypes, under half of them owing to an unresolved V gene in the studies checked, with the rest unexplained. V and J calls plus clone size are reproduced from that table; the DNA served to infer D and trimming. In this sample the table shows some 460,000 clones, around nine tenths of which occur a single time. The biggest ten clones account for 1.5% to 2% of the sample.

Participants in the prospective study were aged roughly 18 to 100 years, lived in under 30 United States geographic areas, and enrolled through a virtual design. Cohort assignment in the prospective study relied on participant-reported clinical history from a screening survey and a study questionnaire. In the prospective study, whole blood, serum and a nasopharyngeal or oropharyngeal swab were collected from each participant by mobile phlebotomists. Prospective study participants could optionally give additional blood draws and questionnaires over a 2-month period. Prospective study blood samples were shipped either frozen or at room temperature before DNA extraction. Trimming at the junction amounts to 4 bases on V and 10 bases on J, and the germline ends lie 19 bases apart. CDR1 and CDR2 (WNHNN, SYGVQD) derive from the germline V gene (reference sequence). The CDR3 numbers 14 residues from cysteine through phenylalanine. Only the CDR3 DNA stays, 42 bases, in frame from base 1.

Recombination joined TRBV10-1 with TRBJ1-1; no D gene can be assigned with confidence. The source of this sequence is a woman in her late teens or twenties with acute COVID-19. Sequenced input: PBMCs or T cells enriched from blood (not recorded which). The sequenced DNA: TGCGCCAGCAGTGCGGGTCCTCGAATACATCCAGCTTTCTTT. Its translation is CASSAGPRIHPAFF.